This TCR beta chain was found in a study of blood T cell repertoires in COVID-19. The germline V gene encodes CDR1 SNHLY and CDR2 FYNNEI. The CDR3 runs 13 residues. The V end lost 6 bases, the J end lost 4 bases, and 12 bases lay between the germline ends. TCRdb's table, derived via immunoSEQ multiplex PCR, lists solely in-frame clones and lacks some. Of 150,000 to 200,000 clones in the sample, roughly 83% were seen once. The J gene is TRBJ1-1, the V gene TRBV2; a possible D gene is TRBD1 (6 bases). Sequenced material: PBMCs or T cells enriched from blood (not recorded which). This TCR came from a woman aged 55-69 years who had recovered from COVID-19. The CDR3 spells CASRQGPGTEAFF. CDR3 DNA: TGTGCCAGCAGGCAGGGGCCGGGCACTGAAGCTTTCTTT. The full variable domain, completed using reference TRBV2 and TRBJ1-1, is EPEVTQTPSHQVTQMGQEVILRCVPISNHLYFYWYRQILGQKVEFLVSFYNNEISEKSEIFDDQFSVERPDGSNFTLKIRSTKLEDSAMYFCASRQGPGTEAFFGQGTRLTVV.